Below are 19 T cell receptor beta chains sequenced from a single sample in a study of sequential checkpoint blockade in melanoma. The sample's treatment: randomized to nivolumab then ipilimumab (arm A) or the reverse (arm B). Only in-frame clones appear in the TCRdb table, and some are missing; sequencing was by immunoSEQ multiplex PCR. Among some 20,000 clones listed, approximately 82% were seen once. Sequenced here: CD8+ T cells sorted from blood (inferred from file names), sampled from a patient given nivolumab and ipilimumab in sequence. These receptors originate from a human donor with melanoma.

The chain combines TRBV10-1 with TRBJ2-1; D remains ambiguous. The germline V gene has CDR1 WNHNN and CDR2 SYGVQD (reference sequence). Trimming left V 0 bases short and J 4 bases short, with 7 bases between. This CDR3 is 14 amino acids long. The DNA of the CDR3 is TGCGCCAGCAGTGAGTCTGGGCCTTACAATGAGCAGTTCTTC. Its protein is CASSESGPYNEQFF.

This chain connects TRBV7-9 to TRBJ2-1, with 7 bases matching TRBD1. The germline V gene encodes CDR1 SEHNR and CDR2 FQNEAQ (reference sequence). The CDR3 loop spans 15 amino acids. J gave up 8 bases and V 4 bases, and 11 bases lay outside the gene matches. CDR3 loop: CASSSTDRRGDEQFF. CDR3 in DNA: TGTGCCAGCAGCTCTACGGACAGGCGAGGTGATGAGCAGTTCTTC.

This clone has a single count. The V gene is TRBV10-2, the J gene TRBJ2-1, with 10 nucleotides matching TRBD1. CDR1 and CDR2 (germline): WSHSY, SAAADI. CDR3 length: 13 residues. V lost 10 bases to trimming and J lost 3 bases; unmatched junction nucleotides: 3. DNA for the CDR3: TGCGCCATCAGGACAGGGGGCTACAATGAGCAGTTCTTC. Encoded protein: CAIRTGGYNEQFF.

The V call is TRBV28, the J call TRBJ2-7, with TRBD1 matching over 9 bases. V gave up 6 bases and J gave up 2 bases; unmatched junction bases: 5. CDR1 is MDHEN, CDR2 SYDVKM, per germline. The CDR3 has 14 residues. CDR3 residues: CASSPGQGTYEQYF. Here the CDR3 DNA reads TGTGCCAGCAGCCCGGGACAGGGAACCTACGAGCAGTACTTC. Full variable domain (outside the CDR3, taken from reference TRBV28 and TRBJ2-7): DVKVTQSSRYLVKRTGEKVFLECVQDMDHENMFWYRQDPGLGLRLIYFSYDVKMKEKGDIPEGYSVSREKKERFSLILESASTNQTSMYLCASSPGQGTYEQYFGPGTRLTVT.

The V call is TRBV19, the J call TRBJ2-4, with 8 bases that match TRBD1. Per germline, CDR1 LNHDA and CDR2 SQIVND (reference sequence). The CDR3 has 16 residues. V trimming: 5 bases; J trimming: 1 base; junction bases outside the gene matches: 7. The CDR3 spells CASSAGQGAAKNIQYF. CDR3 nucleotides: TGTGCCAGTAGTGCCGGACAGGGCGCGGCCAAAAACATTCAGTACTTC.

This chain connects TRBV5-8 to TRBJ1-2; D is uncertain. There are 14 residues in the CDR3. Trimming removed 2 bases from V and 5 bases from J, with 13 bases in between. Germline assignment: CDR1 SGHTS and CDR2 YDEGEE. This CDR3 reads CASSLQIFSYGYTF. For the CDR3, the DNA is TGTGCCAGCAGCTTACAGATCTTCTCTTATGGCTACACCTTC. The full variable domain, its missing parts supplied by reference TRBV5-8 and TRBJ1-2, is EAGVTQSPTHLIKTRGQQATLRCSPISGHTSVYWYQQALGLGLQFLLWYDEGEERNRGNFPPRFSGRQFPNYSSELNVNALELEDSALYLCASSLQIFSYGYTFGSGTRLTVV.

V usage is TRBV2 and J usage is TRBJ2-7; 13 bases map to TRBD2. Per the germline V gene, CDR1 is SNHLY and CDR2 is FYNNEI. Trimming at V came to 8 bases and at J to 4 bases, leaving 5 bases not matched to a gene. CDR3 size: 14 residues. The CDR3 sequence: CASRLAGGRYEQYF. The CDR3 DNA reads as TGTGCCAGCCGACTAGCGGGAGGTCGGTACGAGCAGTACTTC. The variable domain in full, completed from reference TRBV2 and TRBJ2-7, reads EPEVTQTPSHQVTQMGQEVILRCVPISNHLYFYWYRQILGQKVEFLVSFYNNEISEKSEIFDDQFSVERPDGSNFTLKIRSTKLEDSAMYFCASRLAGGRYEQYFGPGTRLTVT.

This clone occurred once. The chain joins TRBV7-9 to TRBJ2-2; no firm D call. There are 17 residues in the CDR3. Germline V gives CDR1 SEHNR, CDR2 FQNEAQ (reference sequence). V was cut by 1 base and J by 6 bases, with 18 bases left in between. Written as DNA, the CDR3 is TGTGCCAGCAGCTTAGTGGGTCAGATACTAACGGCCGGGGAGCTGTTTTTT. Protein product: CASSLVGQILTAGELFF.

The CDR3, as DNA: TGTGCCAGCAGCTCCGACAGTAATGAAAAACTGTTTTTT. Its translation is CASSSDSNEKLFF. The gene calls are TRBV5-5 and TRBJ1-4; the D gene is possibly TRBD1 (5 bases). The CDR3 covers 13 residues. CDR1 and CDR2 from the germline V gene are SGHKS and YYEKEE (reference sequence). The germline V and J ends were trimmed by 3 bases and 4 bases, with 7 bases remaining between them.

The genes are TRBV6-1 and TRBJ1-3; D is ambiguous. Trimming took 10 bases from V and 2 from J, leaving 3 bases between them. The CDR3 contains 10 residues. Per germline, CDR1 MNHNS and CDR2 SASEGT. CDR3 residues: CATAGNTIYF. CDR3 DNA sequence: TGTGCCACGGCTGGAAACACCATATATTTT.

CDR3 in DNA: TGTGCCAGCAGTGAAGGGACAGGAACATACACTGAAGCTTTCTTT. It specifies CASSEGTGTYTEAFF. V is TRBV6-1 and J is TRBJ1-1; 7 bases map to TRBD1. The CDR3 spans 15 residues. Germline assignment: CDR1 MNHNS and CDR2 SASEGT. J gave up 3 bases and V 1 base, and 5 bases lay outside the gene matches.

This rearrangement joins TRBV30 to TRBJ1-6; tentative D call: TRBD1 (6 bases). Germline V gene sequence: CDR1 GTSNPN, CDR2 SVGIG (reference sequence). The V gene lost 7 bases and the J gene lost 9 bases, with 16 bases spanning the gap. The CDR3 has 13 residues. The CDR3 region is CASEGGGLSPLHF. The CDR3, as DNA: TGTGCCTCGGAAGGTGGGGGCCTTTCACCCCTCCACTTT.

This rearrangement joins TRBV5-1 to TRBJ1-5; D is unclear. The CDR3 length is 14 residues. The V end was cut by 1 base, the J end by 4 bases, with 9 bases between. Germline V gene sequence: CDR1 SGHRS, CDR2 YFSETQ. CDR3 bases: TGCGCCAGCAGCTTGTGGGGAGGGAATCAGCCCCAGCATTTT. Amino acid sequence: CASSLWGGNQPQHF.

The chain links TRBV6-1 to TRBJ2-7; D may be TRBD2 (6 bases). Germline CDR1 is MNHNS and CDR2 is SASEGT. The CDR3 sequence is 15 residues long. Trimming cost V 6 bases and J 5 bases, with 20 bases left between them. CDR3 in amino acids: CASSPLRDSPHEQYF. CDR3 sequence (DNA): TGTGCCAGCAGCCCCCTCCGGGACTCACCCCACGAGCAGTACTTC.

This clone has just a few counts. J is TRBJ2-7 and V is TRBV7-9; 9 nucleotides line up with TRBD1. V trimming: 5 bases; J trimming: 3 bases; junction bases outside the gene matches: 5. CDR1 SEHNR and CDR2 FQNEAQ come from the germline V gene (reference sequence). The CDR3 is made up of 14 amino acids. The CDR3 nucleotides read TGTGCCAGCAGCGCCCGGGACAGGGACTACGAGCAGTACTTC. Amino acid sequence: CASSARDRDYEQYF.

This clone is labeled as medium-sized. CDR3 nucleotides: TGTGCCAGCAGCTTGGGCAGGACCTACGAGCAGTACTTC. Translated: CASSLGRTYEQYF. V is TRBV5-6 and J is TRBJ2-7, with no clear D. CDR3 length equals 13 residues. Germline assignment: CDR1 SGHDT and CDR2 YYEEEE. V was shortened by 0 bases and J by 2 bases, with 6 bases between the two germline ends.

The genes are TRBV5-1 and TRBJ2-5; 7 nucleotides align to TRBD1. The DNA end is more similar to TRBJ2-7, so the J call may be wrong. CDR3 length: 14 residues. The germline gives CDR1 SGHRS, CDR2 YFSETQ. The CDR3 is CASSANRGSYEQYF. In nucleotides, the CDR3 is TGCGCCAGCAGCGCTAACAGGGGATCCTACGAGCAGTACTTC.

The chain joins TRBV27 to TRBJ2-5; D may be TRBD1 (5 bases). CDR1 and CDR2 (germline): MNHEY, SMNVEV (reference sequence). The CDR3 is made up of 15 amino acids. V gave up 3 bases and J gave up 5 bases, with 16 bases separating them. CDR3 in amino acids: CASSLVRASFETQYF. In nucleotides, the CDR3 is TGTGCCAGCAGTTTGGTCAGGGCCTCCTTCGAGACCCAGTACTTC.

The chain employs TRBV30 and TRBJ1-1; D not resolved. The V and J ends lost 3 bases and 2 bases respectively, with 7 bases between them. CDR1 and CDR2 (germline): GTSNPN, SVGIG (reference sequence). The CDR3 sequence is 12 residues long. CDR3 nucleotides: TGTGCCTGGAGCCCCAGTAACACTGAAGCTTTCTTT. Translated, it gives CAWSPSNTEAFF. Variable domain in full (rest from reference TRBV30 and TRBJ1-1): SQTIHQWPATLVQPVGSPLSLECTVEGTSNPNLYWYRQAAGRGLQLLFYSVGIGQISSEVPQNLSASRPQDRQFILSSKKLLLSDSGFYLCAWSPSNTEAFFGQGTRLTVV.